This T cell receptor beta chain was sequenced for a study of cytotoxic CD8 clonotypes in ibrutinib-treated CLL. The protocol was immunoSEQ multiplex PCR, while the TCRdb copy is restricted to in-frame clones and leaves out a portion. The sample contains about 84,000 clones, about 86% of which appear only once. The length of the CDR3 is 15 residues. V gave up 2 bases and J gave up 1 base; unmatched junction bases: 0. Germline values: CDR1 SGHVS, CDR2 FQNEAQ. Sequenced material: PBMCs, taken before ibrutinib treatment. The V and J genes are TRBV7-8 and TRBJ2-2, with 8 nucleotides matching TRBD2. The TCR originated in a human donor with chronic lymphocytic leukemia. The CDR3 DNA follows: TGTGCCAGCAGCTTAACTAGCGGGAACACCGGGGAGCTGTTTTTT. Its translation: CASSLTSGNTGELFF.